The rows below give T cell receptor beta chains drawn from one sample of a study of blood T cell repertoires in COVID-19. Profiled with immunoSEQ multiplex PCR; TCRdb holds only in-frame clones, not every one. The table has around 250,000 clones, about 83% seen once. The sequenced material came from PBMCs or T cells enriched from blood (not recorded which). The receptors were gathered from a woman aged 45-65 years who had recovered from COVID-19. CDR3s include the opening cysteine and the closing phenylalanine or tryptophan. D genes are given only for firm matches. The size entry is marked missing in some rows and otherwise reads once, few, many or a size class.

j_call | clone_size | v_call | d_call | cdr3_aa | cdr3_nt
TRBJ1-5 | . | TRBV6-6 | TRBD1 | CASSRQGLRNNQPQHF | TGTGCCAGCAGTCGACAGGGACTTAGGAACAATCAGCCCCAGCATTTT
TRBJ1-5 | . | TRBV28 | . | CASSTFGRAFQPQHF | TGTGCCAGCAGTACATTCGGGAGGGCTTTTCAGCCCCAGCATTTT
TRBJ1-1 | . | TRBV5-4 | . | CASSLDRLMNTEAFF | TGTGCCAGCAGCTTGGACAGATTAATGAACACTGAAGCTTTCTTT
TRBJ2-7 | . | TRBV7-9 | TRBD2 | CASSFKGASGAHEQYF | TGTGCCAGCAGCTTTAAAGGGGCTAGCGGGGCCCACGAGCAGTACTTC
TRBJ1-3 | . | TRBV4-3 | . | CASSQGTPSGNTIYF | TGCGCCAGCAGCCAGGGGACTCCCTCTGGAAACACCATATATTTT
TRBJ2-3 | . | TRBV11-3 | TRBD2 | CASSPGLAADTQYF | TGTGCCAGCAGCCCGGGACTAGCGGCAGATACGCAGTATTTT
TRBJ1-1 | . | TRBV7-6 | . | CASSLGGVAGSMTEAFF | TGTGCCAGCAGCTTAGGTGGGGTAGCGGGCAGTATGACTGAAGCTTTCTTT
TRBJ1-6 | once | TRBV30 | TRBD1 | CAWSGGQGNSPLHF | TGTGCCTGGAGTGGGGGACAGGGGAATTCACCCCTCCACTTT
TRBJ2-1 | once | TRBV5-5 | . | CASSFRGSSYNEQFF | TGTGCCAGCAGCTTCCGAGGGAGCTCCTACAATGAGCAGTTCTTC
TRBJ2-3 | . | TRBV11-2 | TRBD1 | CASSLGPGQGTDTQYF | TGTGCCAGCAGCTTAGGTCCGGGACAGGGAACAGATACGCAGTATTTT
TRBJ1-2 | . | TRBV6-5 | TRBD1 | CASSLSRRQGADGYTF | TGTGCCAGCAGTTTATCCCGGCGGCAGGGGGCGGATGGCTACACCTTC
TRBJ1-5 | . | TRBV19 | TRBD1 | CASSPGQGLRGYQPQHF | TGTGCCAGTAGTCCAGGACAGGGTTTAAGAGGTTATCAGCCCCAGCATTTT
TRBJ2-1 | . | TRBV3-1/TRBV3-2 | TRBD2 | CASSPTSGRDMVEQFF | TGTGCCAGCAGCCCGACTAGCGGGAGGGATATGGTTGAGCAGTTCTTC
TRBJ2-7 | . | TRBV28 | . | CASRPRGYEQYF | TGTGCCAGCAGGCCCCGGGGCTACGAGCAGTACTTC
TRBJ2-7 | . | TRBV19 | TRBD2 | CASSILAGVHEQYF | TGTGCCAGTAGTATATTAGCGGGAGTCCACGAGCAGTACTTC
TRBJ2-5 | . | TRBV5-4 | TRBD2 | CASSLGLAGGETQYF | TGTGCCAGCAGCTTAGGACTAGCGGGAGGGGAGACCCAGTACTTC
TRBJ2-7 | once | TRBV4-3 | TRBD2 | CASSQEGGNEQYF | TGCGCCAGCAGCCAAGAGGGGGGGAACGAGCAGTACTTC